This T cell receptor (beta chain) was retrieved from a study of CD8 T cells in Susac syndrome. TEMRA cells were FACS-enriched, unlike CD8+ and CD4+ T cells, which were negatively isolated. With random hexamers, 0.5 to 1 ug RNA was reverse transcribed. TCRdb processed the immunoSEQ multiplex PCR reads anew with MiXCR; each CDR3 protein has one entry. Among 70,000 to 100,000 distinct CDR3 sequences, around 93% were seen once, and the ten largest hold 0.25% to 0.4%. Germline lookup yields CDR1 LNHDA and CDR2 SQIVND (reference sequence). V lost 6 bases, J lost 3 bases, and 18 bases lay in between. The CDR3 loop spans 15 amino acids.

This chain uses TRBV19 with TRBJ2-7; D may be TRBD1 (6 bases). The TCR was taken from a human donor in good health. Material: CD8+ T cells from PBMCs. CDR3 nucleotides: TGTGCCAGTAGCCCATCCGGGACATCCTACTACGAGCAGTACTTC. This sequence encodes CASSPSGTSYYEQYF. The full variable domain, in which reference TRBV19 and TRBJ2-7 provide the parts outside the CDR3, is DGGITQSPKYLFRKEGQNVTLSCEQNLNHDAMYWYRQDPGQGLRLIYYSQIVNDFQKGDIAEGYSVSREKKESFPLTVTSAQKNPTAFYLCASSPSGTSYYEQYFGPGTRLTVT.